This T cell receptor (beta chain) comes out of a study of T cell repertoires in cytomegalovirus infection. About the research overall: Recently identified HLA-C-restricted CMV epitopes were among the peptides used. The public TCR beta signatures pointed to both CMV infection and matching HLA type.

Study-level findings and limits: HLA-C-restricted TCR beta clonotypes specific for CMV led the ex vivo response. Frequencies of public TCR beta families were cumulated, and this identified carriers of CMV plus the relevant HLA.

TCRdb re-called the reads with MiXCR, one entry per CDR3 protein. In the table there are about 900,000 distinct CDR3 sequences, roughly 31% of which are singletons. V lost 5 bases to trimming and J lost 1 base, with 15 bases between them. In germline, CDR1 is LNHDA, CDR2 SQIVND (reference sequence). The CDR3 has 15 amino acids. In this sample, this clonotype turned up a few times. Antigen: not known. The specimen comprised cultured CD8+ T cells from PBMCs, sampled from culture after CMV antigen stimulation. The chain has TRBV19 and TRBJ2-7; perhaps TRBD1 as D (5 bases). The clonotype originates from a human donor in good health (CMV status not recorded). Some clones in this sample may be carry-over from other donors' samples. The CDR3 region has the DNA TGTGCCAGTAGTCCATTTGACAGTTCTTCCTACGAGCAGTACTTC. Its translation: CASSPFDSSSYEQYF.